This TCR beta chain was obtained from a study of graft-versus-host responses after intestinal transplantation. About the study: Anti-thymocyte globulin induction, then tacrolimus and steroids for around 3 years, went to all recipients.

The CDR3 length is 15 residues. V lost 0 bases to trimming and J lost 5 bases; unmatched junction nucleotides: 4. The germline V gene has CDR1 MNHEY and CDR2 SVGAGI. Repertoires were generated with immunoSEQ multiplex PCR, while TCRdb's copy carries only in-frame clones and drops some. Of thousands of clones in the sample, approximately 71% were seen once. In the case of this clone: What it recognizes is unknown.

Findings of the study overall: Recipient-marrow GvH clones were detected, some having first appeared in ileum or blood. High graft-versus-host to host-versus-graft clonal ratios were found in allografts of patients who had graft-donor T cell macrochimerism. Early post-transplant declines in HvG were associated with peak levels of circulating GvH clones.

Intraepithelial lymphocytes and lamina propria lymphocytes were released through processing of graft tissue. This sequence joins TRBV6-5 and TRBJ2-1, with TRBD2 identical over 7 bases. The receptor comes from a human patient who received an intestinal transplant, so some T cells may come from the graft donor. This specimen was ileum tissue, taken 55 days after transplant. As DNA, the CDR3 is TGTGCCAGCAGTTACTCGAGCGGGACCAACAATGAGCAGTTCTTC. This sequence encodes CASSYSSGTNNEQFF.